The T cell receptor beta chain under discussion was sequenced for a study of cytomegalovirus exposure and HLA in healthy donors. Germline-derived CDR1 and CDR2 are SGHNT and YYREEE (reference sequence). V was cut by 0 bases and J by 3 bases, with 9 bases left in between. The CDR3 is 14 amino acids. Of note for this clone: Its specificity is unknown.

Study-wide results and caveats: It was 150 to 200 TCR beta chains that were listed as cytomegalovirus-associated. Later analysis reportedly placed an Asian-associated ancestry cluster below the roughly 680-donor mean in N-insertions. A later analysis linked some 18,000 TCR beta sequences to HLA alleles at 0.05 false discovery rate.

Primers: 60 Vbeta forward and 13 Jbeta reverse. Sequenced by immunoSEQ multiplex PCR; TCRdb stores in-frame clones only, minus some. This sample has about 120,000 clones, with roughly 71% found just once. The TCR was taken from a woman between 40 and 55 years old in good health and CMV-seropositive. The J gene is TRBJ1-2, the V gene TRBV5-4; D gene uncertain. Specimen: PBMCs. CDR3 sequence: CASSLAEGDYGYTF. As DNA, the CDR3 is TGTGCCAGCAGCTTGGCCGAGGGAGACTATGGCTACACCTTC.